Here is one TCR beta chain with its context. Its antigen is currently unknown. V lost 4 bases to trimming and J lost 9 bases, with 13 bases between them. CDR1 is LGHNA and CDR2 is YSLEER in the germline V gene. This CDR3 spans 13 amino acids. The data belong to a study of cytomegalovirus exposure and HLA in healthy donors. Use of 60 Vbeta and 13 Jbeta primers characterized the PCR. Profiled with immunoSEQ multiplex PCR; TCRdb holds only in-frame clones, not every one. The sample includes over 70,000 clones, around 70% seen only once; the top ten take more than 20%. General study results and limits: By HLA locus, TCR association rates varied in a later analysis, with DRB1 showing the most and HLA-C the fewest.

Sequenced input: PBMCs. The chain carries TRBV4-3 and TRBJ2-1; D possibly corresponds to TRBD1 (5 bases). The clonotype comes from a man between 25 and 39 years old in good health and CMV-seropositive. Here the CDR3 reads CASSRAEGAEQFF. DNA of the CDR3: TGCGCCAGCAGCCGGGCGGAAGGGGCTGAGCAGTTCTTC.